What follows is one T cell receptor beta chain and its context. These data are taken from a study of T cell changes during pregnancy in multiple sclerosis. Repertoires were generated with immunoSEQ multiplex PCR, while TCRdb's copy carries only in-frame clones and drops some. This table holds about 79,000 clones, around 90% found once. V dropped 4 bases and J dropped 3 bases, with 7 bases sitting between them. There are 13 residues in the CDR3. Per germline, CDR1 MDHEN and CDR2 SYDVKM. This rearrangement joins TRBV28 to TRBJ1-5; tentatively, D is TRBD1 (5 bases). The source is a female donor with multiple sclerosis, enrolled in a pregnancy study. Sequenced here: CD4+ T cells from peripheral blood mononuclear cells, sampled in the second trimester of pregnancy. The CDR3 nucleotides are TGTGCCAGCAGTTCCAGGGTCAATCAGCCCCAGCATTTT. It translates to CASSSRVNQPQHF.